This TCR beta chain was observed in a study of shared clonotypes between healthy human individuals. TCRdb keeps only in-frame clones here, not all; method: immunoSEQ multiplex PCR. This sample yields about half a million clones, of which around 80% are seen a single time; around 13% belongs to the top ten. The germline gives CDR1 GTSNPN, CDR2 SVGIG (reference sequence). The CDR3 spans 13 residues. V dropped 2 bases and J dropped 2 bases, with 8 bases sitting between them. The rearrangement joins TRBV30 to TRBJ2-3; TRBD1 might be the D (5 bases). The clonotype comes from a woman aged 40 to 55 in good health. Some clones in this sample may be carry-over from other donors' samples. Input material: PBMCs. For the CDR3, the DNA is TGTGCCTGGAGTCTAGGACACACAGATACGCAGTATTTT. It codes for CAWSLGHTDTQYF.